The table lists the clone carrying this TCR beta chain with a few counts. Its antigen is unknown. This entry comes from a study of T cell repertoires in cytomegalovirus infection. The wider study: CMV infection together with matching HLA type was indicated by public TCR beta signatures. Findings and caveats of the study: People with CMV and the relevant HLA were identified by cumulative public TCR beta family frequency. Clonotypes of TCR beta that were HLA-C-restricted and CMV-specific dominated the ex vivo response.

Germline values: CDR1 SGHRS, CDR2 YFSETQ. CDR3 length: 16 residues. Germline trimming cut 1 base from V and 8 bases from J; bases unmatched to any gene: 10. TCRdb ran MiXCR on the reads and lists one entry per CDR3 protein. The table shows 250,000 to 350,000 distinct CDR3 sequences, with about 25% occurring only once. This clonotype was obtained from a human donor in good health (CMV status not recorded). Some clones in this sample may be carry-over from other donors' samples. Sequencing input: PBMCs. The rearrangement uses TRBV5-1 and TRBJ2-1; 9 bases align to TRBD1. CDR3 sequence reads: CASSLMTGGIGDEQFF. The CDR3 nucleotides read TGCGCCAGCAGCTTGATGACAGGGGGTATCGGCGATGAGCAGTTCTTC.